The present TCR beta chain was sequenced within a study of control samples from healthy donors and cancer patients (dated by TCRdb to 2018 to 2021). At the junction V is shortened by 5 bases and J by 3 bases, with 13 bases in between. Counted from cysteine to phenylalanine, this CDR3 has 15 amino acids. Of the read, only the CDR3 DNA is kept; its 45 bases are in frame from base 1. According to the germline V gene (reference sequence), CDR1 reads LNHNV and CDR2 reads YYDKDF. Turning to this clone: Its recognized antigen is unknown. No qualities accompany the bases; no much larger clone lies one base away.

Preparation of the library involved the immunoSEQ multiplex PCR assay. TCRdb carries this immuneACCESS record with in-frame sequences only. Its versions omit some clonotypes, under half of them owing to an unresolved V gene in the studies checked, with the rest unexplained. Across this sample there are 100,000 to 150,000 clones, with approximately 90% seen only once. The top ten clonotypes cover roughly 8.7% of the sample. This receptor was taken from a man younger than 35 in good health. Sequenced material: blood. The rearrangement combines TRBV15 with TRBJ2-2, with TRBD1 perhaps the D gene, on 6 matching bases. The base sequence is TGTGCCACCAGCCCCACAGGGTTACACACCGGGGAGCTGTTTTTT. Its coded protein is CATSPTGLHTGELFF.